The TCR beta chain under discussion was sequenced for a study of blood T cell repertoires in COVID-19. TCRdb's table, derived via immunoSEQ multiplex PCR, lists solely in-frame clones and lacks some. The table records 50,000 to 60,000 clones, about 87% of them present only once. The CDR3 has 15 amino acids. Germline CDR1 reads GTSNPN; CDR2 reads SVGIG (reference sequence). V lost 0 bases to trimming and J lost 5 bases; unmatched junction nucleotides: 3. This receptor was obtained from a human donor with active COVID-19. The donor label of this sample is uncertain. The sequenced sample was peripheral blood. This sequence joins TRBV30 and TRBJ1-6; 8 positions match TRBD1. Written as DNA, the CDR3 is TGTGCCTGGAGTGTACCGGACAGGGATAATTCACCCCTCCACTTT. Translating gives CAWSVPDRDNSPLHF. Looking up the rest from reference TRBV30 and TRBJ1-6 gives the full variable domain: SQTIHQWPATLVQPVGSPLSLECTVEGTSNPNLYWYRQAAGRGLQLLFYSVGIGQISSEVPQNLSASRPQDRQFILSSKKLLLSDSGFYLCAWSVPDRDNSPLHFGNGTRLTVT.